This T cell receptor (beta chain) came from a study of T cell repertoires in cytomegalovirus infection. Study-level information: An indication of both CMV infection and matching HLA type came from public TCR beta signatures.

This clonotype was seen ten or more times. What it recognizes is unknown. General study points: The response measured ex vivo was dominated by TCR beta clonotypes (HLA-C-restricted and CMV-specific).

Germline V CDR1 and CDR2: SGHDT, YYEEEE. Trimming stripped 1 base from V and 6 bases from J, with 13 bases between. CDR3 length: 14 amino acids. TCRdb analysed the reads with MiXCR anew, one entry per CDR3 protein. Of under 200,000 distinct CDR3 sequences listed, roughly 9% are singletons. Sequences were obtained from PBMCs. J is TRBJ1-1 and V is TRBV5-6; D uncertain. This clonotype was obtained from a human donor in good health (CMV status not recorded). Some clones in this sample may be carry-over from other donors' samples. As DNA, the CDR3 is TGTGCCAGCAGCTTGAGGGTACCGCCTTCTGAAGCTTTCTTT. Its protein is CASSLRVPPSEAFF.